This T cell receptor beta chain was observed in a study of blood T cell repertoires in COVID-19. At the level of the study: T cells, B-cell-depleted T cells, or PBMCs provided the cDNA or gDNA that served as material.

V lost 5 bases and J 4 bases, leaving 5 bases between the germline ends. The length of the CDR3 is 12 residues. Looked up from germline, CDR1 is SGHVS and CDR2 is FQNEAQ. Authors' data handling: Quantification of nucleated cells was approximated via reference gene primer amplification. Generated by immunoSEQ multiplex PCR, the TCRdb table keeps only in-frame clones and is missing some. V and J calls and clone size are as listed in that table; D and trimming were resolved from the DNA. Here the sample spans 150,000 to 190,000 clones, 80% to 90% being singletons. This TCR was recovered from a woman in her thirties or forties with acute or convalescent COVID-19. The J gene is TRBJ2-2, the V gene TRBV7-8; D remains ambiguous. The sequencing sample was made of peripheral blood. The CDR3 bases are TGTGCCAGCAGCCGTAGCACCGGGGAGCTGTTTTTT. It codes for CASSRSTGELFF.